Sequencing of this TCR beta chain was carried out in a study of spatial heterogeneity in lung cancer. Study context: Tumor-region counts of TCR transcripts tracked strongly with a T cell module score from matched bulk RNA-seq.

This sample's time point: sample taken at primary tumor resection. Unsorted whole RNA samples from tumor, nontumor lung or frozen PBMC were sequenced. This clonotype was seen repeatedly, ten times or more. Its specificity is unknown. A unique molecular identifier was carried by every single TCR cDNA molecule. Using its own MiXCR run on the 5' RACE reads, TCRdb lists one record per CDR3 protein. The sample includes around 12,000 distinct CDR3 sequences, about 5.4% of them seen just once. The ends were cut back, 7 bases at V and 0 bases at J, with 6 bases in the middle. The CDR3 is 12 residues long. Study results and limitations: Tumoral mutation counts were tracked by counts of expanded intratumoral alpha and beta TCRs.

The chain carries TRBV12-3 or TRBV12-4 and TRBJ1-2, with D unclear. The sequence came from a female donor with early-stage non-small cell lung cancer. The sample consisted of lung tumor tissue, taken at surgery. CDR3 sequence: CASTETNYGYTF. The CDR3 coding sequence is TGTGCCAGCACCGAGACTAACTATGGCTACACCTTC.